This T cell receptor beta chain was captured by sequencing in a study of blood T cell repertoires in COVID-19 (dated by TCRdb to about 2020). With respect to the entire study: Samples from collaborators originated in the United States, Italy and Spain and spanned both the acute and convalescent phases of COVID-19. The prospective study material was composed of cDNA or gDNA derived from T cells, B-cell-depleted T cells, or PBMCs. Deeply sampled blood TCRbeta repertoires from subjects exposed to, actively infected with, or recovered from COVID-19 were included in the dataset. The repertoires were released in a freely available public database intended as a resource for research on the immune response to SARS-CoV-2. The samples were drawn from two sources: the first 160 participants of the ongoing ImmuneRACE study, and over 1,000 subjects contributed by 6 global collaborators. A de-identified subject ID, COVID-19 status, age in years and sex were almost always included in the sample metadata. Where HLA class I and class II types were available, the types were taken from metadata supplied by the sample provider, not from assay-based typing.

TCRbeta CDR3 regions were amplified from genomic DNA using the immunoSEQ Assay, a bias-controlled multiplex PCR. The paper's data handling went like this. The number of nucleated cells in each sample was estimated from the amplification of reference gene primers within the assay. To quantify the absolute abundance of each unique TCRbeta CDR3 rearrangement, sequence reads were collapsed and filtered. For each sample, productive Simpson clonality was calculated as the square root of Simpson's diversity index over productive rearrangements. This immuneACCESS table, as held by TCRdb, lists in-frame sequences with V and J called but not all clones. Of the missing ones, under half trace to an unresolved V gene in checked studies; the others have no known cause. V, J and clone size derive from that table, while D and trimming were established from the DNA sequence. Here the sample has about 59,000 clones; over 75% occur a single time. Roughly 15% of the sample rests with the top ten.

Concerning this clone: Its antigen remains unidentified. No much larger clonotype is one base removed from it; base qualities were not supplied.

Each collaborating institution followed its own protocols to collect whole blood in K2EDTA tubes. Collaborator samples were shipped for TCRbeta analysis as frozen whole blood, isolated PBMCs, or DNA extracted from either sample type. Study-wide findings and limitations: Clinical and demographic metadata were provided uncurated, with the amount varying by source and participant.

The CDR3 runs 15 amino acids, cysteine and phenylalanine included. Solely the CDR3 DNA is kept, with 45 bases framed from the first base. In the germline V gene, CDR1 corresponds to SGHAT and CDR2 to FQNNGV. V lost 5 bases and J lost 2 bases; the stretch between them is 16 bases long. The sequenced material came from peripheral blood. The sequence came from a man at least 80 years old with acute or convalescent COVID-19. The chain is encoded by TRBV11-2 joined to TRBJ2-7; the D gene is perhaps TRBD2, on 5 matching bases. The CDR3 region reads CASSPDRGPPYEQYF. The nucleotide sequence reads TGTGCCAGCAGCCCAGATCGGGGTCCCCCCTACGAGCAGTACTTC.